This T cell receptor beta chain was obtained from a study of neoadjuvant anti-PD-1 for oral cavity cancer. Broader study findings: PBMC Gini-index clonality exceeded responders' in non-responders post-nivolumab.

Generated by immunoSEQ multiplex PCR, the TCRdb table keeps only in-frame clones and is missing some. The table shows 40,000 to 50,000 clones, with 65% to 85% occurring only once. Described time point: after neoadjuvant nivolumab, at surgical resection. Points on this clone: Its antigen is currently unknown.

The V and J ends lost 0 bases and 2 bases respectively, with 5 bases between them. The CDR3 length is 14 residues. Germline lookup yields CDR1 MGHRA and CDR2 YSYEKL. The sequences come from PBMCs, collected after nivolumab (anti-PD-1) treatment. The chain recombines TRBV4-1 with TRBJ2-1; D unclear. The source of this sequence is a person between 35 and 79 years old with oral cavity squamous cell carcinoma. CDR3 nucleotide sequence: TGCGCCAGCAGCCAAGATATTACCTACAATGAGCAGTTCTTC. This translates into CASSQDITYNEQFF.